The sequence of this T cell receptor (beta chain) was determined in a study of blood T cell repertoires in COVID-19. Original processing notes: Researchers report that nucleated cell counts were estimated from reference gene primer amplification. The assay was immunoSEQ multiplex PCR, and TCRdb's table has in-frame clones only and misses some. That table furnishes V, J and clone size, whereas the DNA furnished D and trimming. The table lists over 45,000 clones, approximately 80% of them singletons. Germline V lookup: CDR1 MDHEN, CDR2 SYDVKM. Trimming cost V 4 bases and J 7 bases, with 17 bases left between them. The CDR3 is 15 amino acids.

Sequences were obtained from peripheral blood. This receptor was obtained from a man between 65 and 85 years old with acute or convalescent COVID-19. The V call is TRBV28, the J call TRBJ1-5; tentatively, D is TRBD1 (5 bases). The CDR3 spells CASSSNKARVQPQHF. The CDR3 nucleotides are TGTGCCAGCAGTTCTAATAAGGCCAGGGTGCAGCCCCAGCATTTT.